The 12 T cell receptor beta chains below were found in one sample sequenced in a study of blood T cell repertoires in COVID-19. TCRdb's copy holds only in-frame clones and misses some; the assay was immunoSEQ multiplex PCR. The sample holds 200,000 to 300,000 clones, more than 75% seen once. The sample taken for sequencing was peripheral blood. Receptors were obtained from a woman between 35 and 50 years old who had recovered from COVID-19.

The V and J genes are TRBV5-1 and TRBJ1-1; a possible D gene is TRBD1 (6 bases). This CDR3 has 17 residues. V lost 2 bases to trimming and J lost 0 bases, with 17 bases between them. The germline gives CDR1 SGHRS, CDR2 YFSETQ. The CDR3, as DNA: TGCGCCAGCAGCTTTGATACAGGGCTCGGAATGAACACTGAAGCTTTCTTT. Translating gives CASSFDTGLGMNTEAFF.

This chain uses TRBV9 with TRBJ2-1; TRBD2 aligns across 13 bases. The CDR3 is 15 amino acids. The V and J ends lost 4 bases and 4 bases, in that order; junction bases with no gene match: 2. Germline CDR1 SGDLS, CDR2 YYNGEE. In DNA, the CDR3 is TGTGCCAGCAGCCAACTAGCGGGGGGGTACAATGAGCAGTTCTTC. It specifies CASSQLAGGYNEQFF. The whole variable domain, filled in from reference TRBV9 and TRBJ2-1, reads DSGVTQTPKHLITATGQRVTLRCSPRSGDLSVYWYQQSLDQGLQFLIQYYNGEERAKGNILERFSAQQFPDLHSELNLSSLELGDSALYFCASSQLAGGYNEQFFGPGTRLTVL.

The rearrangement joins TRBV5-4 to TRBJ1-2, with D hard to call. Germline lookup yields CDR1 SGHNT and CDR2 YYREEE (reference sequence). V was pared by 3 bases and J by 4 bases, with 16 bases between. The CDR3 has 15 amino acids. In DNA, the CDR3 is TGTGCCAGCAGCTCTCCCCCAGGATCCGGCTATGGCTACACCTTC. It codes for CASSSPPGSGYGYTF.

V usage is TRBV13 and J usage is TRBJ1-4; 9 nucleotides align to TRBD1. The CDR3 has 14 residues. The germline CDR1 and CDR2 sequences are PRHDT and FYEKMQ (reference sequence). V was pared by 0 bases and J by 10 bases, with 3 bases of the junction left unmatched. The CDR3 DNA sequence: TGTGCCAGCAGCTTAGGGGACAGGGGCGGAAAACTGTTTTTT. Its translation is CASSLGDRGGKLFF.

The chain uses TRBV4-2 and TRBJ2-5; possible D gene TRBD2, 5 bases. Germline assignment: CDR1 LGHNA and CDR2 YNFKEQ. The CDR3 length is 15 residues. V lost 5 bases, J lost 4 bases, and 17 bases lay in between. The CDR3: CASSSRMAGGETQYF. The CDR3 nucleotides read TGTGCCAGCAGCAGTAGGATGGCGGGTGGAGAGACCCAGTACTTC.

V gene TRBV7-9 combines with J gene TRBJ2-7; TRBD2 is a possible D gene (5 bases). From germline, CDR1 is SEHNR and CDR2 FQNEAQ (reference sequence). Trimming cost V 5 bases and J 5 bases, with 16 bases left between them. The CDR3 spans 14 residues. This chain's CDR3 is CASSPGGSAHEQYF. The DNA for the CDR3 is TGTGCCAGCAGCCCAGGTGGTAGCGCCCACGAGCAGTACTTC.

The J gene is TRBJ1-1, the V gene TRBV12-5; TRBD1 is a possible D gene (6 bases). The CDR3 is 16 residues long. CDR1 and CDR2 from the germline V gene are LGHNT and FRNRAP. Between the trimmed V and J ends, which lost 3 bases and 3 bases, there was a span of 17 bases. The CDR3 spells CASGLQSGEGDTEAFF. The CDR3 DNA reads TGTGCTAGTGGTTTACAGTCGGGCGAGGGGGACACTGAAGCTTTCTTT.

The chain combines TRBV7-2 with TRBJ1-2; D not resolved. V shed 5 bases and J shed 4 bases, with 11 bases lying between them. CDR1 is SGHTA and CDR2 is FQGNSA in the germline V gene. There are 13 residues in the CDR3. The CDR3 sequence is CASSHPTVYGYTF. The CDR3 DNA sequence: TGTGCCAGCAGCCACCCCACAGTCTATGGCTACACCTTC. Full variable domain (remainder filled in from reference TRBV7-2 and TRBJ1-2): GAGVSQSPSNKVTEKGKDVELRCDPISGHTALYWYRQSLGQGLEFLIYFQGNSAPDKSGLPSDRFSAERTGGSVSTLTIQRTQQEDSAVYLCASSHPTVYGYTFGSGTRLTVV.

The chain recombines TRBV9 with TRBJ1-3; D is possibly TRBD1 (5 bases). CDR3 length: 17 amino acids. V lost 4 bases and J 0 bases, leaving 17 bases between the germline ends. From germline, CDR1 is SGDLS and CDR2 YYNGEE. In nucleotides, the CDR3 is TGTGCCAGCAGCCCCTCTAGGGGCACCCTCTCTGGAAACACCATATATTTT. Translated: CASSPSRGTLSGNTIYF. The full variable domain, completed using reference TRBV9 and TRBJ1-3, is DSGVTQTPKHLITATGQRVTLRCSPRSGDLSVYWYQQSLDQGLQFLIQYYNGEERAKGNILERFSAQQFPDLHSELNLSSLELGDSALYFCASSPSRGTLSGNTIYFGEGSWLTVV.

The gene calls are TRBV7-9 and TRBJ2-7; D possibly corresponds to TRBD1 (5 bases). V lost 8 bases to trimming and J lost 7 bases, with 27 bases between them. CDR3 length: 16 amino acids. Germline V gene lookup returns CDR1 SEHNR and CDR2 FQNEAQ (reference sequence). The CDR3 spells CASGPKPTAPVQEQYF. CDR3 nucleotide sequence: TGTGCCAGCGGACCCAAGCCGACAGCCCCAGTGCAAGAGCAGTACTTC. The full variable domain, with the rest looked up from reference TRBV7-9 and TRBJ2-7, is DTGVSQNPRHKITKRGQNVTFRCDPISEHNRLYWYRQTLGQGPEFLTYFQNEAQLEKSRLLSDRFSAERPKGSFSTLEIQRTEQGDSAMYLCASGPKPTAPVQEQYFGPGTRLTVT.

In this sample, this clone turned up once. The chain is built from TRBV5-1 and TRBJ2-3; no definite D call. The CDR3 runs to 13 residues. Germline CDR1 SGHRS, CDR2 YFSETQ. V was cut by 4 bases and J by 2 bases, with 8 bases left in between. This chain's CDR3 is CASSVTDTDTQYF. Written as DNA, the CDR3 is TGCGCCAGCAGCGTAACAGACACAGATACGCAGTATTTT. Full variable domain (remainder filled in from reference TRBV5-1 and TRBJ2-3): KAGVTQTPRYLIKTRGQQVTLSCSPISGHRSVSWYQQTPGQGLQFLFEYFSETQRNKGNFPGRFSGRQFSNSRSEMNVSTLELGDSALYLCASSVTDTDTQYFGPGTRLTVL.

The genes are TRBV5-1 and TRBJ1-2; no clear D. Germline assignment: CDR1 SGHRS and CDR2 YFSETQ. The germline V and J ends were trimmed by 0 bases and 2 bases, with 14 bases remaining between them. The CDR3 spans 16 residues. The CDR3 here is CASSLVREGSNYGYTF. The DNA for the CDR3 is TGCGCCAGCAGCTTGGTTCGAGAGGGTTCGAACTATGGCTACACCTTC.